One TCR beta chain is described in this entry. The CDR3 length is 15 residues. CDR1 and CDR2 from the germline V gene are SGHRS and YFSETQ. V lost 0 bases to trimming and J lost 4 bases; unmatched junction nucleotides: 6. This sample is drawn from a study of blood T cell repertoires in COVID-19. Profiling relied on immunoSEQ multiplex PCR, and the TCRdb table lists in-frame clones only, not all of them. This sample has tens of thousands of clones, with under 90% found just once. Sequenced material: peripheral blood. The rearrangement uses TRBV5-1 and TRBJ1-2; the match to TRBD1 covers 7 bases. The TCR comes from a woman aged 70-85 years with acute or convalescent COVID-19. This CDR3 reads CASSLAVTGTYGYTF. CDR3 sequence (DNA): TGCGCCAGCAGCTTGGCAGTGACAGGGACCTATGGCTACACCTTC.